This TCR beta chain was recorded in a study of cytomegalovirus exposure and HLA in healthy donors. Primers for the PCR totalled 60 Vbeta and 13 Jbeta. Generated by immunoSEQ multiplex PCR, the TCRdb table keeps only in-frame clones and is missing some. The sample contains 150,000 to 200,000 clones, 60% to 80% of which appear only once. General study findings and limits: With DRB1 most and HLA-C fewest, TCR association rates differed between HLA loci in a later analysis. The study reported that TCR beta sequences accurately predicted HLA-A and HLA-B alleles in most subjects. For TCR beta chains, V- and J-gene trimming was later linked to a missense DCLRE1C variant.

As concerns this clone: Its specificity is unknown.

Input material: PBMCs. This clonotype was sampled from a man in his sixties in good health and CMV-seronegative.

The CDR3 sequence is CASRDDRTEGYTF. CDR3 bases: TGTGCCAGCAGGGACGACAGGACGGAAGGCTACACCTTC. The chain employs TRBV28 and TRBJ1-2; a weak D match, TRBD1 (6 bases). This CDR3 is built from 13 residues. Trimming stripped 6 bases from V and 8 bases from J, with 16 bases between. Germline V gene lookup returns CDR1 MDHEN and CDR2 SYDVKM.